The rows below give T cell receptor beta chains drawn from one sample of a study of blood T cell repertoires in COVID-19. Only in-frame clones appear in the TCRdb table, and some are missing; sequencing was by immunoSEQ multiplex PCR. The sample gives about 60,000 clones, 80% to 95% of which show up once; approximately 14% is in the top ten. Source material: peripheral blood. Source of these receptors: a human donor with active COVID-19. The donor label of this sample is uncertain. The CDR3 runs from the conserved cysteine through the conserved F or W.

V gene: TRBV5-4; CDR3 protein: CASSFPLTSGGANEQFF
V gene: TRBV7-3; CDR3 protein: CASSLMSGAPGEQFF
V gene: TRBV7-3; CDR3 protein: CASSLTGSFYNEQFF
V gene: TRBV6-6; CDR3 protein: CASSYSDRGREQFF
V gene: TRBV7-3; CDR3 protein: CASSLDPTGTSGSPEQFF
V gene: TRBV19; CDR3 protein: CASSFIAGSSYNEQFF
V gene: TRBV9; CDR3 protein: CASSVQAGGRNEQFF
V gene: TRBV6-2/TRBV6-3; CDR3 protein: CASSYSRSSASTDTQYF
V gene: TRBV7-3; CDR3 protein: CASSPLAGGRVDTQYF
V gene: TRBV27; CDR3 protein: CASRLGQKPIEGYTF
V gene: TRBV9; CDR3 protein: CASSAEAGAPYNEQFF
V gene: TRBV6-2/TRBV6-3; CDR3 protein: CASSYFTEYGYTF
V gene: TRBV7-6; CDR3 protein: CASSLNGDGYSPLHF
V gene: TRBV3-1/TRBV3-2; CDR3 protein: CASSDGGRALRRAYEQYF
V gene: TRBV29-1; CDR3 protein: CSVEGGTGGYEQYF
V gene: TRBV5-1; CDR3 protein: CASSLAQGAYNEQFF
V gene: TRBV6-5; CDR3 protein: CASSYSSNTGELFF
V gene: TRBV6-5; CDR3 protein: CASTGTWGYTF
V gene: TRBV2; CDR3 protein: CASSGGPYNEQFF
V gene: TRBV11-2; CDR3 protein: CASSRPEGSYEQYF
V gene: TRBV30; CDR3 protein: CAWSVTGEDSPLHF
V gene: TRBV19; CDR3 protein: CASSFSGIYYEQYF
V gene: TRBV5-6; CDR3 protein: CASSPGQGEAFF
V gene: TRBV3-1/TRBV3-2; CDR3 protein: CASSRWEQITQHF